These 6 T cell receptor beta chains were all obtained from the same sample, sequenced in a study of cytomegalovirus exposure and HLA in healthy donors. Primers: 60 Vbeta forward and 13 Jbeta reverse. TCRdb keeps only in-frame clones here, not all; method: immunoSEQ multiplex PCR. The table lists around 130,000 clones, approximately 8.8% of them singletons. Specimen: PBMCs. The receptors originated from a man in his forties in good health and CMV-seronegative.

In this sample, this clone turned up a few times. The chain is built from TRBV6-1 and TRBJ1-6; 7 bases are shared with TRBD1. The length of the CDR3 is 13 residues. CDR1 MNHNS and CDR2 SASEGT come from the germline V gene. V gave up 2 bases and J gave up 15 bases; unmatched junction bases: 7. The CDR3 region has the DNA TGTGCCAGCAGTGAACAACAGGGGATCGACCTCCACTTT. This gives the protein CASSEQQGIDLHF.

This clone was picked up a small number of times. CDR3 sequence: CASSSTVYEQYF. The DNA of the CDR3 is TGTGCCAGCTCAAGTACAGTATACGAGCAGTACTTC. The chain recombines TRBV18 with TRBJ2-7; D remains ambiguous. The CDR3 runs to 12 residues. Looked up from germline, CDR1 is KGHSH and CDR2 is LQKENI. Deletions cut 5 bases from V and 4 bases from J, with 9 bases between.

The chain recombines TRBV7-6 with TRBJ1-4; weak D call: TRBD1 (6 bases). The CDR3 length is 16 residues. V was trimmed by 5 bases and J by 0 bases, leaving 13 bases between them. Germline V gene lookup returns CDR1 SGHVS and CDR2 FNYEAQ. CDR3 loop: CASSPRYRATNEKLFF. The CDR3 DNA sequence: TGTGCCAGCAGCCCCCGTTACAGGGCAACTAATGAAAAACTGTTTTTT. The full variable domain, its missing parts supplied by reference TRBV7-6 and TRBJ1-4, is GAGVSQSPRYKVTKRGQDVALRCDPISGHVSLYWYRQALGQGPEFLTYFNYEAQQDKSGLPNDRFSAERPEGSISTLTIQRTEQRDSAMYRCASSPRYRATNEKLFFGSGTQLSVL.

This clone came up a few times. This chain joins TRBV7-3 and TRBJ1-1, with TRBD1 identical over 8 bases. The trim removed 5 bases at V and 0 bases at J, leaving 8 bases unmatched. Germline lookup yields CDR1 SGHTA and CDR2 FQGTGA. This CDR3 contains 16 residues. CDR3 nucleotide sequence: TGTGCCAGCAGCGCCCGGACAGGGCCAATGAACACTGAAGCTTTCTTT. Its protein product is CASSARTGPMNTEAFF.

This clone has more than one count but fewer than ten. The CDR3 DNA reads as TGTGCCAGCATCGACAGGGGGACCTACGAGCAGTACTTC. This translates into CASIDRGTYEQYF. V usage is TRBV6-1 and J usage is TRBJ2-7, with TRBD1 matching over 9 bases. The V segment lost 7 bases and the J segment 2 bases; nucleotides outside the gene matches: 3. The CDR3 is made up of 13 amino acids. CDR1 is MNHNS and CDR2 is SASEGT in the germline V gene.

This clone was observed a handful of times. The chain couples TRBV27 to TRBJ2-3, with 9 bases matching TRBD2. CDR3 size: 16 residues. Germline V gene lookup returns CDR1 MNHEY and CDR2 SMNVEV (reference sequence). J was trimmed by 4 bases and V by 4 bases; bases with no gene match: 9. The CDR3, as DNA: TGTGCCAGCAGTTCCCGTTATAGCGGGGGTGCAGATACGCAGTATTTT. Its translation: CASSSRYSGGADTQYF.